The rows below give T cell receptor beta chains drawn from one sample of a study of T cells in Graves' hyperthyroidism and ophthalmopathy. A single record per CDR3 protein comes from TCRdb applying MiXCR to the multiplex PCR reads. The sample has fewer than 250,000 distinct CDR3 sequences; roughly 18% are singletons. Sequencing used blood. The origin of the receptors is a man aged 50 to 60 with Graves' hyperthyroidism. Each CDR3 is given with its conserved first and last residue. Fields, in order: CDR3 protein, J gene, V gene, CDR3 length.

cdr3_aa: CASSPRAGGDTQYF; j_call: TRBJ2-3; v_call: TRBV7-2; cdr3_length: 14
cdr3_aa: CASSPVQGGWAKNIQYF; j_call: TRBJ2-4; v_call: TRBV18; cdr3_length: 17
cdr3_aa: CSAPTGTSGQPQHF; j_call: TRBJ1-5; v_call: TRBV20-1; cdr3_length: 14
cdr3_aa: CASSLDFYEQYF; j_call: TRBJ2-7; v_call: TRBV7-9; cdr3_length: 12
cdr3_aa: CASSQEWDTEAFF; j_call: TRBJ1-1; v_call: TRBV4-3; cdr3_length: 13
cdr3_aa: CASSQYHNGPLTGELFF; j_call: TRBJ2-2; v_call: TRBV4-1; cdr3_length: 17
cdr3_aa: CASSQTGDRYSGANVLTF; j_call: TRBJ2-6; v_call: TRBV4-2; cdr3_length: 18
cdr3_aa: CASSPPGWETQYF; j_call: TRBJ2-5; v_call: TRBV7-9; cdr3_length: 13
cdr3_aa: CASSLYTSGPQHF; j_call: TRBJ1-5; v_call: TRBV27; cdr3_length: 13
cdr3_aa: CASTINNEQFF; j_call: TRBJ2-1; v_call: TRBV6-1; cdr3_length: 11
cdr3_aa: CAWNKGVYEKLFF; j_call: TRBJ1-4; v_call: TRBV30; cdr3_length: 13
cdr3_aa: CATSALGLETQYF; j_call: TRBJ2-5; v_call: TRBV24-1; cdr3_length: 13
cdr3_aa: CASSEQSAYGYTF; j_call: TRBJ1-2; v_call: TRBV6-1; cdr3_length: 13
cdr3_aa: CAISESRQGTNYGYTF; j_call: TRBJ1-2; v_call: TRBV10-3; cdr3_length: 16
cdr3_aa: CASSPEGALVFTEAFF; j_call: TRBJ1-1; v_call: TRBV5-1; cdr3_length: 16
cdr3_aa: CASSPTSGSPYEQYF; j_call: TRBJ2-7; v_call: TRBV7-2; cdr3_length: 15
cdr3_aa: CASSSVGIKPGELFF; j_call: TRBJ2-2; v_call: TRBV28; cdr3_length: 15
cdr3_aa: CSARVGLAGDLEQYF; j_call: TRBJ2-7; v_call: TRBV20-1; cdr3_length: 15
cdr3_aa: CASSPEGWTYEQYF; j_call: TRBJ2-7; v_call: TRBV7-2; cdr3_length: 14
cdr3_aa: CASSYLGNTEAFF; j_call: TRBJ1-1; v_call: TRBV6-5; cdr3_length: 13
cdr3_aa: CSAWDRGVLAGARAGELFF; j_call: TRBJ2-2; v_call: TRBV20-1; cdr3_length: 19
cdr3_aa: CASSLDPVGITEAFF; j_call: TRBJ1-1; v_call: TRBV7-2; cdr3_length: 15
cdr3_aa: CASSFGGEGYTF; j_call: TRBJ1-2; v_call: TRBV12-3/TRBV12-4; cdr3_length: 12
cdr3_aa: CASSETGTVGGTQYF; j_call: TRBJ2-5; v_call: TRBV28; cdr3_length: 15
cdr3_aa: CSARDPNGDRHSYEQYF; j_call: TRBJ2-7; v_call: TRBV20-1; cdr3_length: 17
cdr3_aa: CASAAGGETQYF; j_call: TRBJ2-5; v_call: TRBV28; cdr3_length: 12
cdr3_aa: CASSQRTNTEAFF; j_call: TRBJ1-1; v_call: TRBV7-3; cdr3_length: 13
cdr3_aa: CASSMIASDTQYF; j_call: TRBJ2-3; v_call: TRBV7-6; cdr3_length: 13
cdr3_aa: CASSGGLAATDTQYF; j_call: TRBJ2-3; v_call: TRBV11-3; cdr3_length: 15
cdr3_aa: CASSLEGNEQYF; j_call: TRBJ2-7; v_call: TRBV5-1; cdr3_length: 12
cdr3_aa: CASRTSGSGGTQYF; j_call: TRBJ2-3; v_call: TRBV5-1; cdr3_length: 14
cdr3_aa: CASSLTLPAPGTEAFF; j_call: TRBJ1-1; v_call: TRBV7-9; cdr3_length: 16
cdr3_aa: CASSPGTGGNEQFF; j_call: TRBJ2-1; v_call: TRBV7-3; cdr3_length: 14
cdr3_aa: CASSSRDPTDTQYF; j_call: TRBJ2-3; v_call: TRBV11-2; cdr3_length: 14
cdr3_aa: CASSVGAGAYNEQFF; j_call: TRBJ2-1; v_call: TRBV9; cdr3_length: 15
cdr3_aa: CASTRGQASSGANVLTF; j_call: TRBJ2-6; v_call: TRBV7-9; cdr3_length: 17
cdr3_aa: CAWSGASGMTDTQYF; j_call: TRBJ2-3; v_call: TRBV30; cdr3_length: 15
cdr3_aa: CASSLTSAQETQYF; j_call: TRBJ2-5; v_call: TRBV18; cdr3_length: 14
cdr3_aa: CASSSLRLAQETQYF; j_call: TRBJ2-5; v_call: TRBV7-9; cdr3_length: 15
cdr3_aa: CSVEGGSFGADTQYF; j_call: TRBJ2-3; v_call: TRBV29-1; cdr3_length: 15
cdr3_aa: CASSLRTGWADTQYF; j_call: TRBJ2-3; v_call: TRBV27; cdr3_length: 15
cdr3_aa: CASTGLAGGPNEQFF; j_call: TRBJ2-1; v_call: TRBV2; cdr3_length: 15
cdr3_aa: CASSTGLAYEQYF; j_call: TRBJ2-7; v_call: TRBV5-6; cdr3_length: 13
cdr3_aa: CASSSYLTVNTEAFF; j_call: TRBJ1-1; v_call: TRBV7-9; cdr3_length: 15
cdr3_aa: CASSVVSGNTEAFF; j_call: TRBJ1-1; v_call: TRBV2; cdr3_length: 14
cdr3_aa: CASSPDTGMNTEAFF; j_call: TRBJ1-1; v_call: TRBV5-1; cdr3_length: 15
cdr3_aa: CASSLSRGSYGYTF; j_call: TRBJ1-2; v_call: TRBV27; cdr3_length: 14
cdr3_aa: CASSEALAGSYEQYF; j_call: TRBJ2-7; v_call: TRBV6-1; cdr3_length: 15
cdr3_aa: CASSRPGQGVEKLFF; j_call: TRBJ1-4; v_call: TRBV28; cdr3_length: 15
cdr3_aa: CSAPNRETGELFF; j_call: TRBJ2-2; v_call: TRBV20-1; cdr3_length: 13
cdr3_aa: CASSLPSGSSDTQYF; j_call: TRBJ2-3; v_call: TRBV5-1; cdr3_length: 15
cdr3_aa: CAWSGEGTSSYEQYF; j_call: TRBJ2-7; v_call: TRBV30; cdr3_length: 15
cdr3_aa: CASSYSGTGTYEQYF; j_call: TRBJ2-7; v_call: TRBV6-5; cdr3_length: 15
cdr3_aa: CASSPSPGQGALNTGELFF; j_call: TRBJ2-2; v_call: TRBV7-9; cdr3_length: 19
cdr3_aa: CASSLARGWRSSYNEQFF; j_call: TRBJ2-1; v_call: TRBV5-6; cdr3_length: 18
cdr3_aa: CASSQVNHEQFF; j_call: TRBJ2-1; v_call: TRBV14; cdr3_length: 12
cdr3_aa: CATSDPTSDTQYF; j_call: TRBJ2-3; v_call: TRBV24-1; cdr3_length: 13
cdr3_aa: CASSYSDRGWTGELFF; j_call: TRBJ2-2; v_call: TRBV6-6; cdr3_length: 16
cdr3_aa: CASKGIFYGYTF; j_call: TRBJ1-2; v_call: TRBV28; cdr3_length: 12